This T cell receptor beta chain was sequenced during a study of blood T cell repertoires in COVID-19. As for the study in general: Specimens from acute and convalescent COVID-19 originated in the United States, Italy and Spain.

Assay used: immunoSEQ multiplex PCR; TCRdb lists only in-frame clones, some missing. The sample lists 45,000 to 50,000 clones, roughly 82% seen once, with 7% to 8.5% in the top ten. The germline V gene encodes CDR1 KGHSH and CDR2 LQKENI. This CDR3 comprises 19 residues. Trimming removed 4 bases from V and 1 base from J, with 20 bases in between. The TCR sequence derives from a man aged 40-55 years with acute or convalescent COVID-19. The chain recombines TRBV18 with TRBJ2-6, with D possibly being TRBD2 (6 bases). The specimen was peripheral blood. In nucleotides, the CDR3 is TGTGCCAGCTCACAAAGAGGACCGGGAGACCTGTCTGGGGCCAACGTCCTGACTTTC. It encodes CASSQRGPGDLSGANVLTF.